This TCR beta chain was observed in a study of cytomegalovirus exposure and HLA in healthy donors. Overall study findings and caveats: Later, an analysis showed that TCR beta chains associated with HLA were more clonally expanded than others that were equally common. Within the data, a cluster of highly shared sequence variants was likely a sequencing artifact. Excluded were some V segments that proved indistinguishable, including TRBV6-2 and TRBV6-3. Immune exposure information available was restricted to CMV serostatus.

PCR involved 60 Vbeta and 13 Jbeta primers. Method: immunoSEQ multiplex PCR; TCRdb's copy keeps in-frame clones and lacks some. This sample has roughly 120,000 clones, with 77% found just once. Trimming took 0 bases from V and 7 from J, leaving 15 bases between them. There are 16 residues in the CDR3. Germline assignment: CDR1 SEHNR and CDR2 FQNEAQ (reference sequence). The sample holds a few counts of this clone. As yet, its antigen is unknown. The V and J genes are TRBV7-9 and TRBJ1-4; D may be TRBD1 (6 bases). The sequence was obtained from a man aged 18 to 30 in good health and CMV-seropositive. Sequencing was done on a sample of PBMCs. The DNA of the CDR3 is TGTGCCAGCAGCTTAGCACCCCTCAGGGGTGTTGAAAAACTGTTTTTT. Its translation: CASSLAPLRGVEKLFF.